What follows are 10 T cell receptor beta chains derived from one specimen sequenced in a study of neurological immune-mediated disorders. TCRdb re-analysed the 5' RACE reads in MiXCR, keeping a single row per CDR3 protein. The sample gives tens of thousands of distinct CDR3 sequences, roughly a tenth of which show up once; 9.5% to 10% is in the top ten. Time point here: longitudinal time-point 1 (baseline). Sample: PBMCs. These receptors were collected from a man aged 30-40 years in good health.

With regard to this clonotype: The DNA is left out, because the CDR3 cannot be placed on it with certainty; the CDR3 is given as TCRdb lists it. V usage is TRBV28 and J usage is TRBJ1-1; the table's D call, TRBD1, has no DNA check behind it. Inclusive of both ends, the CDR3 amounts to 23 amino acids. From germline, CDR1 is MDHEN and CDR2 SYDVKM. CDR3 region: CASSPVNNEQFFGPGTPNTEAFF.

This clonotype was detected a few times. The chain couples TRBV7-3 to TRBJ2-2; 7 nucleotides align to TRBD2. CDR3 length equals 14 residues. From germline, CDR1 is SGHTA and CDR2 FQGTGA. V shed 10 bases, J shed 0 bases, and the junction held 5 bases outside the gene matches. The CDR3 DNA reads as TGTGCCATCGTGGGGGGGGCGAACACCGGGGAGCTGTTTTTT. Encoded protein: CAIVGGANTGELFF.

This clonotype was counted at least ten times. V usage is TRBV29-1 and J usage is TRBJ1-1; D remains unclear. V was shortened by 4 bases and J by 3 bases, with 6 bases between the two germline ends. The CDR3 sequence is 11 residues long. Germline CDR1 reads SQVTM; CDR2 reads ANQGSEA. CDR3 DNA sequence: TGCAGCGTTGCGTTCTACACTGAAGCTTTCTTT. It encodes CSVAFYTEAFF.

Ten or more counts support this clonotype. The chain is built from TRBV5-1 and TRBJ2-5; possible D gene TRBD1, 5 bases. The V gene's germline CDR1 is SGHRS and CDR2 YFSETQ. With 3 bases removed from V and 0 bases from J, the gap between germline ends came to 18 bases. CDR3 size: 17 residues. DNA for the CDR3: TGCGCCAGCAGCTCCGAATGGGGCTATCCCGACCAAGAGACCCAGTACTTC. This encodes CASSSEWGYPDQETQYF.

This clonotype has at least ten counts. The chain is built from TRBV28 and TRBJ2-2, with 8 nucleotides matching TRBD1. This CDR3 spans 16 amino acids. V was pared by 7 bases and J by 3 bases, with 10 bases of the junction left unmatched. Germline-derived CDR1 and CDR2 are MDHEN and SYDVKM. CDR3 region: CASTRAGTGYTGELFF. For the CDR3, the DNA is TGTGCCAGCACCCGCGCCGGGACAGGTTACACCGGGGAGCTGTTTTTT. Complete variable domain (other parts from reference TRBV28 and TRBJ2-2): DVKVTQSSRYLVKRTGEKVFLECVQDMDHENMFWYRQDPGLGLRLIYFSYDVKMKEKGDIPEGYSVSREKKERFSLILESASTNQTSMYLCASTRAGTGYTGELFFGEGSRLTVL.

This clonotype was observed at least ten times. In DNA, the CDR3 is TGCAGCGTCGAGATAACAAACAATAATGAAAAACTGTTTTTT. Translating gives CSVEITNNNEKLFF. This rearrangement joins TRBV29-1 to TRBJ1-4, with D uncertain. The V gene lost 6 bases and the J gene lost 4 bases, with 15 bases spanning the gap. The CDR3 covers 14 residues. Germline V lookup: CDR1 SQVTM, CDR2 ANQGSEA.

Ten or more counts support this clonotype. The chain uses TRBV20-1 and TRBJ2-2; TRBD2 is a possible D gene (5 bases). From germline, CDR1 is DFQATT and CDR2 SNEGSKA (reference sequence). CDR3 length: 15 residues. Trimming took off 1 base at V and 0 bases at J, with 9 bases between the two ends. CDR3 sequence: CSARVLATNTGELFF. The CDR3 nucleotides read TGCAGTGCTAGAGTCCTAGCTACGAACACCGGGGAGCTGTTTTTT.

This clonotype was recorded at least ten times. V gene TRBV20-1 combines with J gene TRBJ2-5; D is unclear. Trimming took off 6 bases at V and 1 base at J, with 9 bases between the two ends. The CDR3 sequence is 12 residues long. Germline loops: CDR1 DFQATT, CDR2 SNEGSKA (reference sequence). DNA for the CDR3: TGCAGTGCCTCCGTGAGCCAAGAGACCCAGTACTTC. Translating gives CSASVSQETQYF.

This clonotype was counted at least ten times. The chain combines TRBV12-3 or TRBV12-4 with TRBJ2-2; 7 positions match TRBD2. This CDR3 spans 15 amino acids. V lost 3 bases, J lost 6 bases, and 7 bases stayed unmatched. CDR3 DNA sequence: TGTGCCAGCAGTTTCCCCGGAGGGAGGGCCGGGGAGCTGTTTTTT. Protein: CASSFPGGRAGELFF.

This clonotype was seen at least ten times. This chain links TRBV11-3 with TRBJ2-1; a weak D match, TRBD1 (6 bases). The germline V gene has CDR1 SGHNT and CDR2 YENEEA. The CDR3 covers 13 residues. The V end was cut by 4 bases, the J end by 7 bases, with 11 bases between. DNA of the CDR3: TGTGCCAGCAGCTACTCACAGGGAAATGAGCAGTTCTTC. Translation gives CASSYSQGNEQFF.